This T cell receptor beta chain stems from a study of cytomegalovirus exposure and HLA in healthy donors. The wider study: Genotyping showed around 80% of 300 to 450 donors falling in the Caucasian-associated ancestry cluster.

Concerning this clone: Its cognate antigen is unknown.

It was with 60 Vbeta and 13 Jbeta primers that the PCR ran. Produced via immunoSEQ multiplex PCR; TCRdb's table is partial and in-frame only. The repertoire holds 150,000 to 200,000 clones, with more than 60% as singletons. The CDR3 covers 15 residues. Looked up from germline, CDR1 is SEHNR and CDR2 is FQNEAQ (reference sequence). Deletions cut 5 bases from V and 2 bases from J, with 15 bases between. Points from the study as a whole: For most TCR sequences rarity was the rule, although some public TCRs occurred in many donors. Investigators reported around 150 TCR beta chains as tied to cytomegalovirus. It was reportedly the case that the classifier diagnosed cytomegalovirus status with high specificity and sensitivity.

This receptor was taken from a woman in her forties in good health and CMV-seropositive. Sequences were obtained from PBMCs. The gene calls are TRBV7-9 and TRBJ1-2; D not certain. The CDR3 sequence is CASSPTETLNYGYTF. The CDR3, as DNA: TGTGCCAGCAGCCCCACCGAGACTCTAAACTATGGCTACACCTTC.